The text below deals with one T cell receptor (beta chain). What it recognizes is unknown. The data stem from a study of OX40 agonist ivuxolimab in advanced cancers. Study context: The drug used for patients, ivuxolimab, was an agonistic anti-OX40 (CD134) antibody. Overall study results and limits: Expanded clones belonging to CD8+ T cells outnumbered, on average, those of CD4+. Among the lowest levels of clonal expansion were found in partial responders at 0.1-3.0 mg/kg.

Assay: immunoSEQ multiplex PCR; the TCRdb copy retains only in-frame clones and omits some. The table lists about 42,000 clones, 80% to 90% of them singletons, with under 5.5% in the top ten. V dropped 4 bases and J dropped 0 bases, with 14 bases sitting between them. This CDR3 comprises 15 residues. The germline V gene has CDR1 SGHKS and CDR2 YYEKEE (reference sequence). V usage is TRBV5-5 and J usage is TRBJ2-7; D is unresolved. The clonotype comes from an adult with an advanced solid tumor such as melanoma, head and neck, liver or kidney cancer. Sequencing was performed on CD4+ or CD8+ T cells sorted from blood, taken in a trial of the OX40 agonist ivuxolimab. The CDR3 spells CASSPPRTDSYEQYF. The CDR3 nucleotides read TGTGCCAGCAGCCCGCCTCGGACGGACTCCTACGAGCAGTACTTC.